This record looks at one TCR beta chain sequence and its context. This clone was picked up one time. What antigen it recognizes has not been identified. Qualities for individual bases were not recorded, and no much larger clone is one base off. The donors were healthy, HIV-negative adults who had no recently reported acute infections or vaccinations. Every donor was a Caucasian adult residing in Nashville, Tennessee, USA. For unsorted samples, tens of millions of PBMCs were counted, and genomic DNA was extracted using the QIAamp DNA Blood Mini kit. Blood was obtained by leukapheresis, after which PBMCs were separated by Ficoll-Histopaque density gradient centrifugation and cryopreserved in liquid nitrogen vapor phase. V is pared back by 2 bases and J by 3 bases, with 8 bases lying between the germline termini. The CDR3 spans 14 residues, from the cysteine through the phenylalanine. CDR3 DNA is the only sequence kept; it has 42 bases, read in frame from the first base. According to the germline V gene (reference sequence), CDR1 reads MNHEY and CDR2 reads SMNVEV.

This sample stems from a study of shared clonotypes between healthy human individuals (dated by TCRdb to about 2020). Notes on the research overall: The cohort comprised a couple of women and a few men aged 18 to 49 years. Blood TCR repertoires of a handful of healthy adults were deeply sequenced to estimate repertoire size and the extent of clonotype sharing between individuals. To increase sequencing depth and limit assay-specific biases, TCR repertoire library preparation and sequencing were carried out by different laboratories using diverse techniques. Between about 0.8 and 9 billion PBMCs per donor were obtained by leukapheresis.

Broad study findings and their caveats: Pairwise subsampling indicated that sequencing depth was expected to affect the degree of clonotype sharing among donors. Only blood was sampled, and tissue TCR repertoires likely differ from those in blood. The genetic and exposure-history diversity represented was limited by the small number of donors.

Using the deep immunoSEQ assay, TCR CDR3 regions were amplified from genomic DNA by multiplex PCR. Extracted genomic DNA from each cell subset was spread evenly across all wells of several immunoSEQ 96-well plates, with each plate serving as a replicate. For unsorted PBMC, around 330 ng genomic DNA, equal to about 29,000 T cell genomes, was loaded into each replicate PCR. Ten immunoSEQ deep assay plates were used to sequence the unsorted PBMC genomic DNA. The purified libraries were quantified using a Qubit 3.0 fluorometer, sized with a Bioanalyzer 2100, and then quantified again using the KAPA Library Quantification kit. Each immunoSEQ 96-well plate was sequenced on its own single-read 150-cycle Illumina NextSeq 550 flow cell. The source study handled its data this way. Because the immunoSEQ output included only junctional sequences and no quality scores, the filtering could not be the same as the filtering used for full-length reads. Sequences were annotated with PyIR, a Python wrapper for IgBLAST v1.9, using IMGT germline references to assign V/J genes and CDR3. Reads with weak V/J assignments (E-value above 1e-6), missing CDR3, stop codons, out-of-frame junctions, or ambiguous translated residues were removed. V3J clonotypes were defined as sequences sharing the same inferred V gene, J gene, and CDR3 amino acid sequence. Percentage overlap between repertoires was calculated by dividing the number of shared unique clonotypes by the size of the smaller repertoire. Repertoire richness was assessed with RTK rarefaction, the Chao1 estimator, and Recon v2.1 estimates of unobserved clonotypes. TCRdb limited this immuneACCESS table to in-frame rearrangements with V and J called. A share of clones is missing; checked studies link under half to unresolved V genes, and the rest is unexplained. The V and J calls and clone size are taken from that table; D and trimming were inferred from the DNA. The sample includes more than 450,000 clones, with 79% observed a single time. The top ten clonotypes cover 10% to 15% of the sample.

Sequenced sample: PBMCs. Recombination linked TRBV27 to TRBJ2-1, with the D gene not clear enough to name. The TCR sequence derives from a woman aged 40 to 55 in good health. Some clones in this sample may be carry-over from other donors' samples. The CDR3 here reads CASSLEVSYNEQFF. The DNA sequence reads TGTGCCAGCAGTTTAGAGGTCAGCTACAATGAGCAGTTCTTC.